The source of this T cell receptor beta chain is a study of blood T cells in healthy people across ages. This CDR3 is built from 16 residues. J was trimmed by 5 bases and V by 2 bases; bases with no gene match: 6. Germline-derived CDR1 and CDR2 are ENHRY and SYGVKD. Then a second PCR, running about 6 to 11 cycles, was carried out with a sample-barcoded 5' primer and a J-beta primer mix. TCRdb reanalysed the 5' RACE reads using MiXCR and keeps one entry per CDR3 protein. Among about 1.1 million distinct CDR3 sequences listed, around two fifths were seen once. General study points: It was not possible, with unsorted PBMCs, to conclusively compare naive and antigen-experienced cells. Investigators treated diversity estimates from one million T cells as underestimates. Fewer expanded clones and more diversity marked long-lived versus aged donors.

In regard to this clonotype: The antigen remains unidentified.

The chain combines TRBV10-3 with TRBJ2-5; TRBD2 aligns across 12 bases. The receptor was isolated from a man between 18 and 29 years old in good health. Sequencing was carried out using blood. The CDR3 coding sequence is TGTGCCATCAGTGAGAGGCTAGCGGGGGGGCCCGAGACCCAGTACTTC. Residues: CAISERLAGGPETQYF.